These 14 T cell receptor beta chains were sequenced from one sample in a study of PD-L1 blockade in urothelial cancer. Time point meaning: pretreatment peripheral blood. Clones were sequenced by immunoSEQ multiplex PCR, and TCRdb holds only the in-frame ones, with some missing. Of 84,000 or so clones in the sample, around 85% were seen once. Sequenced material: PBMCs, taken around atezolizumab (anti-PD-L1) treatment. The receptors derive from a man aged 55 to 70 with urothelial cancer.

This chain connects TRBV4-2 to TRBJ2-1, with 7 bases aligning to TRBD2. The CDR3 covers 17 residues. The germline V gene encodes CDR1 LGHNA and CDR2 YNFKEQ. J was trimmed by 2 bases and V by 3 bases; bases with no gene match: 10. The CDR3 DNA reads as TGTGCCAGCAGCCAGTCTGATGCGGGAGTTACCTACAATGAGCAGTTCTTC. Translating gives CASSQSDAGVTYNEQFF.

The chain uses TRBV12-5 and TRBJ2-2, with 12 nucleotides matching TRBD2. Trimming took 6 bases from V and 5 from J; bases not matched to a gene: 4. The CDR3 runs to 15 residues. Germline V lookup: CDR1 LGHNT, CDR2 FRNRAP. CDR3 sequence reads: CASGGTSGPTGELFF. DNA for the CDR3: TGTGCTAGTGGAGGGACTAGCGGGCCTACCGGGGAGCTGTTTTTT. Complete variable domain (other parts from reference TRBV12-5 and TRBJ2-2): DARVTQTPRHKVTEMGQEVTMRCQPILGHNTVFWYRQTMMQGLELLAYFRNRAPLDDSGMPKDRFSAEMPDATLATLKIQPSEPRDSAVYFCASGGTSGPTGELFFGEGSRLTVL.

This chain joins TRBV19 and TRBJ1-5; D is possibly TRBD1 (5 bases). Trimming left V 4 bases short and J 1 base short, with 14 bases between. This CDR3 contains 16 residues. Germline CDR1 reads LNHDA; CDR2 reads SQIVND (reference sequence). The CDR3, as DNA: TGTGCCAGTAGTAAACCAGGGATCTACAGCAATCAGCCCCAGCATTTT. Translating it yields CASSKPGIYSNQPQHF.

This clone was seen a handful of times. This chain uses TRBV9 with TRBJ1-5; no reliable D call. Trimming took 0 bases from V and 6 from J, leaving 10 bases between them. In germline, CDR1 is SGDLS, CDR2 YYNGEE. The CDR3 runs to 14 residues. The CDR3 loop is CASSVETGSQPQHF. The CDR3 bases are TGTGCCAGCAGCGTAGAGACCGGGAGTCAGCCCCAGCATTTT.

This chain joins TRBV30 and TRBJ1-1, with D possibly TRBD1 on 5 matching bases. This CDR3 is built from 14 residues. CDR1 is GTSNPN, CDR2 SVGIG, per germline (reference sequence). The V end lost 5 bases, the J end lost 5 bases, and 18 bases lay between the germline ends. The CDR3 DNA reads TGTGCCTGGTCCGCGGGGGAAGTTTTGACTGAAGCTTTCTTT. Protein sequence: CAWSAGEVLTEAFF.

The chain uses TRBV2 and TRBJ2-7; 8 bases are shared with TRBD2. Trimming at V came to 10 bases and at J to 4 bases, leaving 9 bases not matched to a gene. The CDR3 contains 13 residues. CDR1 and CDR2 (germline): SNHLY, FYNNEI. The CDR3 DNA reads TGTGCCACCGGGGGGGTGAGTTTTTACGAGCAGTACTTC. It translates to CATGGVSFYEQYF.

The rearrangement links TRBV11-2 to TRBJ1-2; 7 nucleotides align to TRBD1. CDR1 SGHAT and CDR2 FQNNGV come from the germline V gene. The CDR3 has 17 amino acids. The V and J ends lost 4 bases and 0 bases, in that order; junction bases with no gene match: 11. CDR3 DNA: TGTGCCAGCAGCTCCATACAGGACAGGCTAGCTAACTATGGCTACACCTTC. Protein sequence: CASSSIQDRLANYGYTF. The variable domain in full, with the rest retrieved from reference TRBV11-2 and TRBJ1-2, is EAGVAQSPRYKIIEKRQSVAFWCNPISGHATLYWYQQILGQGPKLLIQFQNNGVVDDSQLPKDRFSAERLKGVDSTLKIQPAKLEDSAVYLCASSSIQDRLANYGYTFGSGTRLTVV.

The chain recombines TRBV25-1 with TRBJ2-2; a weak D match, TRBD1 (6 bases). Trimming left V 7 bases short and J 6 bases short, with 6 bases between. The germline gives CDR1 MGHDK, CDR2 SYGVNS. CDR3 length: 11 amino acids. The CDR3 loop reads CASNRAGELFF. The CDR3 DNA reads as TGTGCCAGCAACAGGGCCGGGGAGCTGTTTTTT.

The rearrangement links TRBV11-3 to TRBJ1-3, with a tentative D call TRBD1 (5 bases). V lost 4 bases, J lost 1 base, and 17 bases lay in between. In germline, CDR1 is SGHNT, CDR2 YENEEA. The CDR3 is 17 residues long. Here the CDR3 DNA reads TGTGCCAGCAGCTCTATAAGGGGCCGCAGTTCTGGAAACACCATATATTTT. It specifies CASSSIRGRSSGNTIYF.

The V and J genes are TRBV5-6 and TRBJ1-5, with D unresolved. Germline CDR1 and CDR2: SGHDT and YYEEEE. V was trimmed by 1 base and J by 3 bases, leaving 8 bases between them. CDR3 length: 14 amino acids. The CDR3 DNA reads TGTGCCAGCAGCTTGTACAGAAACAATCAGCCCCAGCATTTT. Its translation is CASSLYRNNQPQHF.

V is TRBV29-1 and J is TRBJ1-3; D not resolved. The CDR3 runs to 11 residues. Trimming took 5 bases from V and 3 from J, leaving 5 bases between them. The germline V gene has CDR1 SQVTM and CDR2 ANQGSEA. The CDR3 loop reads CSVSNGNTIYF. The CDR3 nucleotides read TGCAGCGTTTCCAATGGAAACACCATATATTTT.

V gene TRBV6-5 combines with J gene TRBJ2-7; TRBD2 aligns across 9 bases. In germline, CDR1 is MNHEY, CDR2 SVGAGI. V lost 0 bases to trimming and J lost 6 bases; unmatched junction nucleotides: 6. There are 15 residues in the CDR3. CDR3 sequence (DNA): TGTGCCAGCAGTTACTCGCGGGGGGGGGCCGGCGAGCAGTACTTC. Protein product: CASSYSRGGAGEQYF.

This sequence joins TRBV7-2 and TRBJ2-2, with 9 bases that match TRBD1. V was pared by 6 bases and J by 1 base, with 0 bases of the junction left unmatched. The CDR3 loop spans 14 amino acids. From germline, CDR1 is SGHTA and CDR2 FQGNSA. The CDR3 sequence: CASRGQGNTGELFF. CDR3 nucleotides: TGTGCCAGCAGGGGACAGGGGAACACCGGGGAGCTGTTTTTT. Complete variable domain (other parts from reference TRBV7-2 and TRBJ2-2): GAGVSQSPSNKVTEKGKDVELRCDPISGHTALYWYRQSLGQGLEFLIYFQGNSAPDKSGLPSDRFSAERTGGSVSTLTIQRTQQEDSAVYLCASRGQGNTGELFFGEGSRLTVL.

As DNA, the CDR3 is TGCGCCAGCAGCTTCGGCGGGATGAACACCGGGGAGCTGTTTTTT. It encodes CASSFGGMNTGELFF. The J gene is TRBJ2-2, the V gene TRBV5-1; a possible D gene is TRBD2 (6 bases). The V end was cut by 2 bases, the J end by 1 base, with 9 bases between. Per germline, CDR1 SGHRS and CDR2 YFSETQ. CDR3 size: 15 residues.